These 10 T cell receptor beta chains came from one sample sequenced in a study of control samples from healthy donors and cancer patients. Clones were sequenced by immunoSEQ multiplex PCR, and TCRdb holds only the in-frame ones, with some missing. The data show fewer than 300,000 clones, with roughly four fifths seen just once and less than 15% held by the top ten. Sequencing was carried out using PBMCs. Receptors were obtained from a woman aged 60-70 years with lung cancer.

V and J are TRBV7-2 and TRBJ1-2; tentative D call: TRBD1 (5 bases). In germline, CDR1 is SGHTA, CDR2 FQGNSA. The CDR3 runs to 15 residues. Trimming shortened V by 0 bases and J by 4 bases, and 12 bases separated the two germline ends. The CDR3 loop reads CASSLALWDLYGYTF. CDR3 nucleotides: TGTGCCAGCAGCTTAGCGCTCTGGGACCTCTATGGCTACACCTTC.

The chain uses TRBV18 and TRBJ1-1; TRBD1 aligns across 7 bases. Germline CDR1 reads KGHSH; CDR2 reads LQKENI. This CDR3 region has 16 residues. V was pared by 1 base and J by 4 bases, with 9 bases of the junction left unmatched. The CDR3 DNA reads TGTGCCAGCTCACCACAGCAGGCAGGGGGGTTCACTGAAGCTTTCTTT. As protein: CASSPQQAGGFTEAFF.

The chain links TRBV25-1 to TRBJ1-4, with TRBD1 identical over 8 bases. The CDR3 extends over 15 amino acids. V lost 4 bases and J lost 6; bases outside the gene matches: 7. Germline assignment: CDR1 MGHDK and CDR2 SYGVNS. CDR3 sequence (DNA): TGTGCCAGCAGTGGGTGGACAGGGAGGGATGAAAAACTGTTTTTT. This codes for CASSGWTGRDEKLFF.

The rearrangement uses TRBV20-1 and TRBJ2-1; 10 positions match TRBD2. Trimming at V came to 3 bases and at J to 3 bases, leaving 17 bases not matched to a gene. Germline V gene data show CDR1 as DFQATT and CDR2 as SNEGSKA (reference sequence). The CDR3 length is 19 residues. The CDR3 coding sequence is TGCAGTGCTAGTTCGTGGGAGCGGGGGGGCGAACCATTCTACAATGAGCAGTTCTTC. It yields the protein CSASSWERGGEPFYNEQFF.

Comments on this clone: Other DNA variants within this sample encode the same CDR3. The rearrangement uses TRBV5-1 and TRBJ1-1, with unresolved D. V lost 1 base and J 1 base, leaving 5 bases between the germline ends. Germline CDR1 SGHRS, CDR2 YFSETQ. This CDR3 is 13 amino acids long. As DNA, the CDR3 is TGCGCCAGCAGCTTGTCCAGGAACACTGAAGCTTTCTTT. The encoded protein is CASSLSRNTEAFF.

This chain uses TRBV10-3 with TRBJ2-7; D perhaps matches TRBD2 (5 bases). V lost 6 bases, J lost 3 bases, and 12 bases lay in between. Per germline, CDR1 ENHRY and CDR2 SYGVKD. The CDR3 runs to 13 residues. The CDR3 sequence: CAIRTDGLYEQYF. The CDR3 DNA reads TGTGCCATCAGGACCGACGGACTCTACGAGCAGTACTTC.

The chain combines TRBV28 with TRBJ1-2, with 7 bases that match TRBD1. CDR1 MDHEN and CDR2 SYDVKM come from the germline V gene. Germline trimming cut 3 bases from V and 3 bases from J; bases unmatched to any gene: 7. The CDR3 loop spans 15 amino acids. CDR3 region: CASSFVGGWDYGYTF. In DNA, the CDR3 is TGTGCCAGCAGTTTCGTAGGGGGCTGGGACTATGGCTACACCTTC.

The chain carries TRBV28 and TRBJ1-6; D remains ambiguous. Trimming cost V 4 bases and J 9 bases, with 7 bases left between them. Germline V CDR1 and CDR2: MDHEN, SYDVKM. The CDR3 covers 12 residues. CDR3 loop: CASSWVGSPLHF. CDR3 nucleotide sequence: TGTGCCAGCAGTTGGGTTGGTTCACCCCTCCACTTT.

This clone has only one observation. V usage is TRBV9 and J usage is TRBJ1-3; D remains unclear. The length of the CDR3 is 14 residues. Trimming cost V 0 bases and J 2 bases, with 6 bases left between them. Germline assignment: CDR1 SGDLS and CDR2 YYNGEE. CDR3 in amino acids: CASSVGVAGNTIYF. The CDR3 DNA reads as TGTGCCAGCAGCGTAGGCGTTGCTGGAAACACCATATATTTT.

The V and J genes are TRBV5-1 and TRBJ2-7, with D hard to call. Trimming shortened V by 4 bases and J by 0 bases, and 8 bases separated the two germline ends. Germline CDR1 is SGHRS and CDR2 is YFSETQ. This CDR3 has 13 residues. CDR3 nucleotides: TGCGCCAGCAGCCCCCTTAACTCCTACGAGCAGTACTTC. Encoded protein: CASSPLNSYEQYF.